This TCR beta chain was identified in a study of blood T cell repertoires in COVID-19. Study in general: Whether acute or convalescent, the COVID-19 samples came from the United States, Italy and Spain. T cells, B-cell-depleted T cells, or PBMCs supplied cDNA or gDNA.

Germline V gives CDR1 SNHLY, CDR2 FYNNEI. V lost 7 bases, J lost 4 bases, and 13 bases lay in between. The CDR3 sequence is 14 residues long. This clone was recorded once. As handled by the study authors: Cell counts per sample came from amplifying reference gene primers. The protocol was immunoSEQ multiplex PCR, while the TCRdb copy is restricted to in-frame clones and leaves out a portion. The D gene and trimming were derived from the DNA, and the V and J assignments and clone size from that table. The repertoire holds 160,000 or so clones, 65% to 90% seen once, with 1.5% to 1.9% in the top ten. This receptor was obtained from a human donor in a cohort sampled during active COVID-19. Sequences were obtained from peripheral blood. The rearrangement links TRBV2 to TRBJ2-2, with no clear D. CDR3 DNA: TGTGCCAGCATGAGAGGCTTGGGCACCGGGGAGCTGTTTTTT. Translating it yields CASMRGLGTGELFF.